This T cell receptor beta chain is from a study of HIV-infected patients and healthy controls. Study as a whole: CD8 counts did not change consistently during early therapy; the CD4:CD8 ratio climbed slightly.

Whole blood was used without fractionation, so all unsorted peripheral T cells were included. The RNA source was an approximately 2.5 ml peripheral blood draw. 500 ng RNA was reverse transcribed with alpha and beta constant-region primers. Alpha and beta chain libraries were made separately by chain-specific third strand synthesis with multiplexing indices. Via MiXCR, TCRdb re-called the 5' RACE reads, giving one row per CDR3 protein. The repertoire consists of some 4,600 distinct CDR3 sequences, with 7.8% occurring once and the leading ten covering around 30%. This clonotype showed up many times. The sequenced sample was blood, obtained before antiretroviral therapy. The origin of this receptor is an adult with HIV infection.

The DNA for the CDR3 is TGTGCCAGCAGCCAATCCGAACTAGGTAACCAGTTCTTC. Translated, it gives CASSQSELGNQFF. The rearrangement links TRBV16 to TRBJ2-1, with a possible D match to TRBD2 (5 bases). The CDR3 length is 13 residues. Trimming took 0 bases from V and 13 from J, leaving 13 bases between them. Germline CDR1 and CDR2: KGHSY and FQNENV.